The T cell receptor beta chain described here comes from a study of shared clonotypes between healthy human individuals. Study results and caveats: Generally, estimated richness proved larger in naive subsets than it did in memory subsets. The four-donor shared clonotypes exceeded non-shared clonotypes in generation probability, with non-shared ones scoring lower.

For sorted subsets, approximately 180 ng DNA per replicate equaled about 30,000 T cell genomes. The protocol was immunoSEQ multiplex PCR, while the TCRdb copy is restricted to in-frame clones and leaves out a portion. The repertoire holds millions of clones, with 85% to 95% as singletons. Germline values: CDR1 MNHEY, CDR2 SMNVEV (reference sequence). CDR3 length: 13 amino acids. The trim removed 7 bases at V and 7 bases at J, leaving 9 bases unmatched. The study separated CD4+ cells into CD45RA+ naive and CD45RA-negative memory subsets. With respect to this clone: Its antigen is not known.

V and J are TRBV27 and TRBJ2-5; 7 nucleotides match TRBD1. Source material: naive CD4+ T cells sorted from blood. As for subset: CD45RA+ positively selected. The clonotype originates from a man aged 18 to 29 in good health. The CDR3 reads CASKVRGQGTQYF. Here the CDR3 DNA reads TGTGCCAGCAAAGTGAGGGGGCAGGGGACCCAGTACTTC.